This T cell receptor beta chain came from a study of early T cells in non-severe SARS-CoV-2 infection. Each cDNA molecule carried a unique molecular identifier. One entry per CDR3 protein, called by TCRdb with MiXCR from the 5' RACE reads. The data contain about 83,000 distinct CDR3 sequences, about 10% of them seen just once; the ten biggest clones take up just over 8%. Only a few counts were recorded for this clonotype. The source of this sequence is an adult who was a healthcare worker with PCR-confirmed SARS-CoV-2 infection or an uninfected control (not recorded which). The sample was whole blood, taken at baseline.

Here the CDR3 DNA reads TGTGCCAGCAGTCCTCAACCGGGACGGTATTCTTATGGCTACACCTTC. Amino acid sequence: CASSPQPGRYSYGYTF. The chain combines TRBV12-3 or TRBV12-4 with TRBJ1-2; perhaps TRBD1 as D (5 bases). The CDR3 loop spans 16 amino acids. Trimming shortened V by 5 bases and J by 5 bases, and 21 bases separated the two germline ends.